The 28 T cell receptor beta chains presented below share a single source sample, sequenced in a study of cytomegalovirus exposure and HLA in healthy donors. The PCR had 60 Vbeta and 13 Jbeta primers. Sequencing was performed with immunoSEQ multiplex PCR; in TCRdb, only in-frame clones are kept and a portion is missing. This sample carries about 150,000 clones, approximately 80% of them seen once, and the ten largest clones take about 5.2%. Source material: PBMCs. These TCRs come from a man aged 25-40 years in good health and CMV-seropositive.

The chain couples TRBV27 to TRBJ1-1, with no clear D. This CDR3 is built from 13 residues. Trimming pared 3 bases from V and 6 bases from J, leaving 11 bases between. The germline V gene has CDR1 MNHEY and CDR2 SMNVEV (reference sequence). CDR3 amino acids: CASSFSTVSEAFF. CDR3 DNA: TGTGCCAGCAGTTTTTCTACTGTGTCTGAAGCTTTCTTT.

The rearrangement joins TRBV5-1 to TRBJ1-1; the D gene is possibly TRBD1 (6 bases). CDR1 and CDR2 (germline): SGHRS, YFSETQ. CDR3 length: 14 amino acids. V was trimmed by 4 bases and J by 3 bases, leaving 13 bases between them. The CDR3 protein is CASSREGGHTEAFF. In nucleotides, the CDR3 is TGCGCCAGCAGCAGGGAGGGGGGTCACACTGAAGCTTTCTTT.

This clone was found once. The chain carries TRBV2 and TRBJ2-7; 12 bases are a match to TRBD2. The CDR3 has 16 residues. Germline assignment: CDR1 SNHLY and CDR2 FYNNEI. With V trimmed by 6 bases and J by 6 bases, 12 bases remained unmatched. Written as DNA, the CDR3 is TGTGCCAGCAGGACGCCCACTAGCGGGAGGCCCTCCGAGCAGTACTTC. Translating gives CASRTPTSGRPSEQYF.

The chain carries TRBV27 and TRBJ2-3, with 7 bases aligning to TRBD1. This CDR3 has 17 amino acids. V lost 2 bases to trimming and J lost 4 bases; unmatched junction nucleotides: 12. CDR1 MNHEY and CDR2 SMNVEV come from the germline V gene (reference sequence). This chain's CDR3 is CASSLPSYRGRADTQYF. CDR3 nucleotides: TGTGCCAGCAGTTTACCCTCTTACAGGGGAAGGGCAGATACGCAGTATTTT.

This clone has a handful of counts. This rearrangement joins TRBV29-1 to TRBJ1-1; 8 nucleotides line up with TRBD1. CDR1 is SQVTM and CDR2 is ANQGSEA in the germline V gene. Trimming at V came to 7 bases and at J to 0 bases, leaving 7 bases not matched to a gene. This CDR3 is built from 14 residues. In DNA, the CDR3 is TGCAGCGCCGACCTGACAGGGGTGAACACTGAAGCTTTCTTT. The encoded protein is CSADLTGVNTEAFF.

The chain recombines TRBV7-2 with TRBJ1-6, with D tentatively TRBD1 (5 bases). Germline lookup yields CDR1 SGHTA and CDR2 FQGNSA. This CDR3 comprises 15 residues. Trimming took off 1 base at V and 1 base at J, with 5 bases between the two ends. CDR3 in amino acids: CASSLEGSYNSPLHF. CDR3 nucleotide sequence: TGTGCCAGCAGCTTAGAGGGGTCCTATAATTCACCCCTCCACTTT.

DNA for the CDR3: TGCGCCAGCAGCCAATCGGGACTATTGGAGACCCAGTACTTC. Amino acids: CASSQSGLLETQYF. The rearrangement joins TRBV4-1 to TRBJ2-5; 7 positions agree with TRBD2. Germline CDR1 is MGHRA and CDR2 is YSYEKL. The ends lost 2 bases at V and 5 bases at J; junction bases unmatched: 5. The CDR3 spans 14 residues.

The chain links TRBV28 to TRBJ1-1; no definite D call. Germline CDR1 is MDHEN and CDR2 is SYDVKM. The CDR3 is made up of 14 amino acids. V lost 6 bases and J 2 bases, leaving 13 bases between the germline ends. The CDR3 loop is CASSRLQINTEAFF. The CDR3 DNA reads TGTGCCAGCAGCCGCCTACAGATTAACACTGAAGCTTTCTTT. The full variable domain, its missing parts supplied by reference TRBV28 and TRBJ1-1, is DVKVTQSSRYLVKRTGEKVFLECVQDMDHENMFWYRQDPGLGLRLIYFSYDVKMKEKGDIPEGYSVSREKKERFSLILESASTNQTSMYLCASSRLQINTEAFFGQGTRLTVV.

The chain recombines TRBV28 with TRBJ2-7; D call uncertain. The germline CDR1 and CDR2 sequences are MDHEN and SYDVKM. The CDR3 sequence is 18 residues long. The V end was cut by 3 bases, the J end by 5 bases, with 26 bases between. In nucleotides, the CDR3 is TGTGCCAGCAGTTTTCAGATGATTGAGGCGACCGCGAGCGACGAGCAGTACTTC. Translated: CASSFQMIEATASDEQYF.

This clone was seen only a few times. This chain connects TRBV2 to TRBJ1-1; D is ambiguous. The CDR3 has 13 amino acids. Germline values: CDR1 SNHLY, CDR2 FYNNEI. V was shortened by 6 bases and J by 1 base, with 9 bases between the two germline ends. CDR3 loop: CASRYGQNTEAFF. The CDR3 DNA follows: TGTGCCAGCAGATACGGTCAGAACACTGAAGCTTTCTTT. The complete variable domain, with remaining parts taken from reference TRBV2 and TRBJ1-1, reads EPEVTQTPSHQVTQMGQEVILRCVPISNHLYFYWYRQILGQKVEFLVSFYNNEISEKSEIFDDQFSVERPDGSNFTLKIRSTKLEDSAMYFCASRYGQNTEAFFGQGTRLTVV.

The chain recombines TRBV27 with TRBJ1-1; possible D gene TRBD1, 6 bases. The germline V and J ends were trimmed by 0 bases and 3 bases, with 23 bases remaining between them. Germline V gene lookup returns CDR1 MNHEY and CDR2 SMNVEV (reference sequence). CDR3 length: 19 amino acids. The CDR3 coding sequence is TGTGCCAGCAGTTTATCGATAGGGTTGGGGGTGGACAGCGACACTGAAGCTTTCTTT. Amino acids: CASSLSIGLGVDSDTEAFF.

The gene calls are TRBV9 and TRBJ1-5; TRBD1 agrees at 11 bases. The V gene end was trimmed by 3 bases and the J gene end by 7 bases; junction bases not matched to a gene: 6. Per the germline V gene, CDR1 is SGDLS and CDR2 is YYNGEE. The CDR3 runs to 15 residues. The CDR3 nucleotides read TGTGCCAGCAGCGAGGGACAGGGGGAATGGCAGCCCCAGCATTTT. Its translation is CASSEGQGEWQPQHF. Using reference TRBV9 and TRBJ1-5 for the parts outside the CDR3, the full variable domain is DSGVTQTPKHLITATGQRVTLRCSPRSGDLSVYWYQQSLDQGLQFLIQYYNGEERAKGNILERFSAQQFPDLHSELNLSSLELGDSALYFCASSEGQGEWQPQHFGDGTRLSIL.

This sequence joins TRBV7-2 and TRBJ1-4, with D possibly being TRBD1 (5 bases). This CDR3 region has 15 residues. Germline CDR1 and CDR2: SGHTA and FQGNSA. V was pared by 1 base and J by 8 bases, with 14 bases between. The CDR3 region has the DNA TGTGCCAGCAGCTTAGGAGGGCAGGGAGGGGAAAAACTGTTTTTT. Translated, it gives CASSLGGQGGEKLFF.

The V and J genes are TRBV4-1 and TRBJ2-3; 11 nucleotides agree with TRBD2. The J segment lost 4 bases and the V segment lost 1 base, leaving 7 bases of the junction unmatched. The CDR3 length is 17 residues. CDR1 and CDR2 from the germline V gene are MGHRA and YSYEKL. The CDR3, as DNA: TGCGCCAGCAGCCAAGGGGTTAGCGGGGGGGGCCCAGATACGCAGTATTTT. This translates into CASSQGVSGGGPDTQYF.

This clone was picked up a small number of times. The rearrangement links TRBV4-3 to TRBJ2-3, with a weak D call TRBD1 (6 bases). The germline CDR1 and CDR2 sequences are LGHNA and YSLEER. The V gene lost 4 bases and the J gene lost 3 bases, with 11 bases spanning the gap. The CDR3 has 14 amino acids. The DNA for the CDR3 is TGCGCCAGCAGCCCAGGGGCGAGGACAGATACGCAGTATTTT. This codes for CASSPGARTDTQYF.

The V call is TRBV2, the J call TRBJ2-3; D might be TRBD1 (6 bases). From germline, CDR1 is SNHLY and CDR2 FYNNEI. V shed 1 base and J shed 1 base, with 12 bases lying between them. The CDR3 consists of 16 residues. CDR3 sequence reads: CASSEGQGPGTDTQYF. The CDR3 nucleotides are TGTGCCAGCAGTGAAGGGCAGGGGCCGGGCACAGATACGCAGTATTTT.

The V call is TRBV4-2, the J call TRBJ2-1; TRBD1 might be the D (6 bases). The V gene's germline CDR1 is LGHNA and CDR2 YNFKEQ. This CDR3 comprises 14 residues. V was shortened by 4 bases and J by 5 bases, with 12 bases between the two germline ends. As DNA, the CDR3 is TGTGCCAGCAGCCTCCGGGACACCAACAATGAGCAGTTCTTC. Protein product: CASSLRDTNNEQFF.

V usage is TRBV5-4 and J usage is TRBJ2-6, with 11 positions matching TRBD1. CDR1 and CDR2 (germline): SGHNT, YYREEE (reference sequence). V trimming: 3 bases; J trimming: 0 bases; junction bases outside the gene matches: 5. The CDR3 is 18 amino acids. This CDR3 reads CASSSRDRGDSGANVLTF. The CDR3 bases are TGTGCCAGCAGCTCCCGGGACAGGGGGGACTCTGGGGCCAACGTCCTGACTTTC. The full variable domain, with the rest looked up from reference TRBV5-4 and TRBJ2-6, is ETGVTQSPTHLIKTRGQQVTLRCSSQSGHNTVSWYQQALGQGPQFIFQYYREEENGRGNFPPRFSGLQFPNYSSELNVNALELDDSALYLCASSSRDRGDSGANVLTFGAGSRLTVL.

This sequence joins TRBV4-1 and TRBJ1-3; D uncertain. This CDR3 has 19 amino acids. V lost 0 bases, J lost 1 base, and 19 bases lay in between. In germline, CDR1 is MGHRA, CDR2 YSYEKL. The CDR3 is CASSQEANLGFLSGNTIYF. The CDR3 nucleotides are TGCGCCAGCAGCCAAGAGGCCAACCTAGGCTTCTTGTCTGGAAACACCATATATTTT.

This clone turned up a few times. CDR3: CASSRGNQETQYF. The DNA for the CDR3 is TGTGCCAGCAGCCGAGGTAATCAAGAGACCCAGTACTTC. The V call is TRBV7-6, the J call TRBJ2-5, with D unresolved. Per the germline V gene, CDR1 is SGHVS and CDR2 is FNYEAQ. Trimming took 5 bases from V and 2 from J, leaving 9 bases between them. CDR3 length: 13 residues. Looking up the rest from reference TRBV7-6 and TRBJ2-5 gives the full variable domain: GAGVSQSPRYKVTKRGQDVALRCDPISGHVSLYWYRQALGQGPEFLTYFNYEAQQDKSGLPNDRFSAERPEGSISTLTIQRTEQRDSAMYRCASSRGNQETQYFGPGTRLLVL.

This chain links TRBV14 with TRBJ1-1, with 10 positions matching TRBD1. The length of the CDR3 is 16 residues. Germline loops: CDR1 SGHDN, CDR2 FVKESK. The trim removed 6 bases at V and 8 bases at J, leaving 15 bases unmatched. The CDR3 bases are TGTGCCAGCAGGTCAACCGCCGGGACAGGGGTGATAGAAGCTTTCTTT. Amino acids: CASRSTAGTGVIEAFF.

The rearrangement uses TRBV7-8 and TRBJ1-1; maybe TRBD1 (6 bases). With 1 base removed from V and 0 bases from J, the gap between germline ends came to 9 bases. Germline values: CDR1 SGHVS, CDR2 FQNEAQ. This CDR3 is 15 amino acids long. CDR3 coding DNA: TGTGCCAGCAGCTTAGAGGGGGGGGTGAACACTGAAGCTTTCTTT. Protein: CASSLEGGVNTEAFF.

The chain employs TRBV12-5 and TRBJ2-7; D is unresolved. CDR3 size: 16 residues. V gave up 5 bases and J gave up 0 bases, with 17 bases separating them. Germline V CDR1 and CDR2: LGHNT, FRNRAP. The CDR3: CASGPPDGSFSYEQYF. The DNA for the CDR3 is TGTGCTAGTGGTCCGCCCGATGGTAGTTTCTCCTACGAGCAGTACTTC. The complete variable domain, with remaining parts taken from reference TRBV12-5 and TRBJ2-7, reads DARVTQTPRHKVTEMGQEVTMRCQPILGHNTVFWYRQTMMQGLELLAYFRNRAPLDDSGMPKDRFSAEMPDATLATLKIQPSEPRDSAVYFCASGPPDGSFSYEQYFGPGTRLTVT.

The rearrangement uses TRBV5-6 and TRBJ2-2; 11 bases are shared with TRBD1. The trim removed 4 bases at V and 4 bases at J, leaving 9 bases unmatched. Looked up from germline, CDR1 is SGHDT and CDR2 is YYEEEE. This CDR3 has 17 amino acids. CDR3 in amino acids: CASSVGTGGLITGELFF. In DNA, the CDR3 is TGTGCCAGCAGCGTCGGGACAGGGGGTTTAATCACCGGGGAGCTGTTTTTT.

Turning to this clone: Other nucleotide sequences from this sample produce the same CDR3. The V call is TRBV7-2, the J call TRBJ2-1, with TRBD2 identical over 11 bases. CDR3 length: 16 residues. With 5 bases clipped from V and 4 bases from J, the junction kept 7 bases outside the gene matches. Germline CDR1 reads SGHTA; CDR2 reads FQGNSA. In DNA, the CDR3 is TGTGCCAGCAGCCCCCTAGCGGGGGGACCATACAATGAGCAGTTCTTC. It yields the protein CASSPLAGGPYNEQFF.

This chain uses TRBV30 with TRBJ2-3, with D perhaps TRBD2 (5 bases). The CDR3 is 15 residues long. Germline CDR1 and CDR2: GTSNPN and SVGIG (reference sequence). V was pared by 0 bases and J by 0 bases, with 10 bases between. The DNA for the CDR3 is TGTGCCTGGAGTGTTGGGCTAGCTAGCACAGATACGCAGTATTTT. Translating gives CAWSVGLASTDTQYF.

The genes are TRBV2 and TRBJ1-5, with D unclear. Germline CDR1 reads SNHLY; CDR2 reads FYNNEI. Trimming took off 5 bases at V and 2 bases at J, with 13 bases between the two ends. This CDR3 spans 15 amino acids. The CDR3 protein is CASSPDLAGNQPQHF. DNA of the CDR3: TGTGCCAGCAGTCCGGATCTGGCGGGCAATCAGCCCCAGCATTTT.

This clone appeared a few times. DNA of the CDR3: TGTGCCAGCAGTGAAGTGGGGACAGAATATAATTCACCCCTCCACTTT. Translation gives CASSEVGTEYNSPLHF. This sequence joins TRBV6-1 and TRBJ1-6, with 7 bases that match TRBD1. Germline assignment: CDR1 MNHNS and CDR2 SASEGT. The V segment lost 1 base and the J segment 4 bases; nucleotides outside the gene matches: 4. The CDR3 extends over 16 amino acids.